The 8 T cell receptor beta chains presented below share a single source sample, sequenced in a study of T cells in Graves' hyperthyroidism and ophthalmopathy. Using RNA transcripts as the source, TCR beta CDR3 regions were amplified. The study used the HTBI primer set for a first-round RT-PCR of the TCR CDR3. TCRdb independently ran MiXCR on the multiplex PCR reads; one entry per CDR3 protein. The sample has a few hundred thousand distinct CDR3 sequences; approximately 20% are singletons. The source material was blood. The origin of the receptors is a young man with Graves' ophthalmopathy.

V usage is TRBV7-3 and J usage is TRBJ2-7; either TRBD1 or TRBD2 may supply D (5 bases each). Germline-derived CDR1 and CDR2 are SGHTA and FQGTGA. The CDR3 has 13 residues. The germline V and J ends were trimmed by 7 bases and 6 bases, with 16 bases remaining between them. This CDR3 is CASTPGPAAEQYF. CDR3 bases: TGTGCCAGCACGCCGGGACCCGCAGCCGAGCAGTACTTC.

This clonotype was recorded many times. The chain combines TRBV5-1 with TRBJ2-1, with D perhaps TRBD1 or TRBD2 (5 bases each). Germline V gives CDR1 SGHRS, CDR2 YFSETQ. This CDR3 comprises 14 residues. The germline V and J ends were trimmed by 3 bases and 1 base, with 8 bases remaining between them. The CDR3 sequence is CASSWGNSYNEQFF. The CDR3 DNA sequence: TGCGCCAGCAGCTGGGGGAATTCCTACAATGAGCAGTTCTTC.

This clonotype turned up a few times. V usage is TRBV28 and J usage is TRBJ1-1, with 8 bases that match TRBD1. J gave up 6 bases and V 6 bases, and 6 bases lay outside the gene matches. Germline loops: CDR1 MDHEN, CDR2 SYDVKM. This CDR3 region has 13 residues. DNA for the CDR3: TGTGCCAGCAGGGTACAGGGGGAGCCTGAAGCTTTCTTT. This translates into CASRVQGEPEAFF.

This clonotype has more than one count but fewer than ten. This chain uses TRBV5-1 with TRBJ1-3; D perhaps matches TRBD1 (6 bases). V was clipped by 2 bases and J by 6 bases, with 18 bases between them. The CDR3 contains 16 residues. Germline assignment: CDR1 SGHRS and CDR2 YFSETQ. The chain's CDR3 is CASSLTPGERVNTIYF. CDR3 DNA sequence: TGCGCCAGCAGCTTAACGCCAGGGGAAAGAGTAAACACCATATATTTT.

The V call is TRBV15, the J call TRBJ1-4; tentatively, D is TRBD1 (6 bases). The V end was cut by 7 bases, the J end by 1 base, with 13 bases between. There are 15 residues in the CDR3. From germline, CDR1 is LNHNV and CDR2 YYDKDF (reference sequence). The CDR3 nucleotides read TGTGCCACCATGGTCAGGGGTGGAACTAATGAAAAACTGTTTTTT. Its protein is CATMVRGGTNEKLFF. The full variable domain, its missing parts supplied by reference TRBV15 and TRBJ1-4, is DAMVIQNPRYQVTQFGKPVTLSCSQTLNHNVMYWYQQKSSQAPKLLFHYYDKDFNNEADTPDNFQSRRPNTSFCFLDIRSPGLGDTAMYLCATMVRGGTNEKLFFGSGTQLSVL.

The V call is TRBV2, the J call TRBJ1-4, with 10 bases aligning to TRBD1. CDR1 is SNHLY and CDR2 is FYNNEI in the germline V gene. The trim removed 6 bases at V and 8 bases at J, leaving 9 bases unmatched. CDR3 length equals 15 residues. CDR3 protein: CASSYSRGQGEKLFF. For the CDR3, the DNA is TGTGCCAGCAGCTACTCCCGGGGACAGGGGGAAAAACTGTTTTTT.

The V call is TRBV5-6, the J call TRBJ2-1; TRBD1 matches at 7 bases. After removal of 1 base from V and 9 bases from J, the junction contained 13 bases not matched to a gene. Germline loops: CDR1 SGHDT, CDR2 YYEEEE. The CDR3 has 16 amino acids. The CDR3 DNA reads TGTGCCAGCAGCTTGAGAAACATCGGACAGGCCACTGAGCAGTTCTTC. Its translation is CASSLRNIGQATEQFF.

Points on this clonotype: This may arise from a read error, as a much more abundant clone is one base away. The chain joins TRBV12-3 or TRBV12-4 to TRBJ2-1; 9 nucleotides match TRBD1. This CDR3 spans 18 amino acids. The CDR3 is CVSSLATLTGGRYNEQFF. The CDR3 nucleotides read TGTGTCAGCAGTTTAGCAACCCTCACAGGGGGCAGGTACAATGAGCAGTTCTTC.